The sequence of this T cell receptor (beta chain) was determined in a study of T cells after yellow fever vaccination (dated by TCRdb to 2018 to 2020). With respect to the entire study: Libraries from fractions with low cell numbers were prepared with the SMART-Seq v4 Ultra Low Input RNA kit. Bulk TCR alpha and beta repertoires were sequenced longitudinally to track T-cell clones before and after primary and booster YFV17D yellow fever vaccination. The cohort comprised two healthy male donors, one aged 18 to 30 and one aged 30 to 40 years. Blood was drawn at multiple timepoints before and after primary and secondary immunization, with bulk PBMC replicates and cell subsets isolated.

For CDR1 and CDR2, the germline V gene (reference sequence) lists DFQATT and SNEGSKA. V lost 0 bases and J lost 6 bases, and the count of bases not matched to a germline gene is 5. Inclusive of the bounding cysteine and phenylalanine, the CDR3 is 14 residues long. The only DNA kept is the CDR3, 42 bases in frame from the first base. The study at large found these results: Computational filtering was required because FACS-sorted repertoires could contain abundant contaminating clonotypes from the bulk population. The secondary T-cell response was found to be weaker but faster than the primary response, with a peak reached on day 5 rather than on day 15. A small fraction of clonotypes showed up in both the CD4 and CD8 compartments, probably as a result of convergent recombination. The study included only two donors, which limits how far the findings can be generalized. Most clones expanded after primary vaccination were re-detected after the booster (approximately 95% of CD4 and around nine tenths of CD8), suggesting broad memory maintenance.

What the treatment or condition label conveys for this sample: live attenuated yellow fever vaccine strain. At each blood-draw timepoint, two biological replicates of bulk PBMCs were collected. A standard Ficoll-Paque protocol was used to isolate PBMCs from peripheral blood. RNA was extracted with TriZol from bulk PBMCs, CD4 and CD8 fractions, and dextramer-positive and dextramer-negative fractions. TCR cDNA was made using 5'RACE template switching, a step that added a universal primer site and unique molecular identifiers. Priming for cDNA synthesis came from both the TCR alpha and TCR beta constant segments. Library amplification used two PCR steps, and the second PCR step added sample barcodes and sequencing adapters. Sequencing of the libraries was done on either Illumina HiSeq 2500 (2x100 bp) or NovaSeq (2x150 bp). Per the original workflow: Reads were demultiplexed and collapsed into UMI consensus sequences with MIGEC, and V(D)J alignment was performed with MiXCR. Using edgeR on replicate PBMC samples, clonotypes were called vaccine-responding if FDR was below 0.01 and the log2 fold change was above 5 up to day 15. Bulk clonotypes were assigned CD4 or CD8 identity according to which sequenced CD4 or CD8 repertoire held them at higher abundance. TCRdb trimmed the raw reads at Q25, called clones with MiXCR and kept productive beta chains. Each CDR3 protein gets just one entry, which takes the most common genes and DNA from the rows behind it. TCRdb's processing, not the authors', yielded these V and J calls. Recorded for this sample are nearly 550,000 distinct CDR3 sequences; roughly 21% of them occurred a single time. The ten largest account for 14% of the sample.

With respect to this clonotype: The antigen it binds to is not known. Base qualities are not recorded, but no much larger clone differs from it by a single base.

The origin of this receptor is a man in his thirties or forties who received the YFV17D yellow fever vaccine. This sequence uses TRBV20-1 and TRBJ2-7, and TRBD2 matches 10 of the central bases. Sequencing used PBMCs, obtained 15 days after the yellow fever booster vaccination. The CDR3 region has the sequence CSARDRLAGVEQYF. The sequenced DNA: TGCAGTGCTAGAGATCGGCTAGCGGGAGTCGAGCAGTACTTC.